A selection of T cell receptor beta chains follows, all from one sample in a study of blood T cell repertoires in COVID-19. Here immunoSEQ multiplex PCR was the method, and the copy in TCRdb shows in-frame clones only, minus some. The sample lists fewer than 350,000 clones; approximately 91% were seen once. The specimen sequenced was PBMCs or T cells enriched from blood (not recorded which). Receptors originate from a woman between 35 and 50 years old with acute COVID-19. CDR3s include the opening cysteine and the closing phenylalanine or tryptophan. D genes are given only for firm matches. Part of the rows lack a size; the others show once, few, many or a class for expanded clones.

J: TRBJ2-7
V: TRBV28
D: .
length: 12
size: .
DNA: TGTGCCAGCAGTTTAGACAGATACGAGCAGTACTTC
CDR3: CASSLDRYEQYF

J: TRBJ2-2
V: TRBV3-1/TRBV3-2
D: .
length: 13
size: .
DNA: TGTGCCAGCAGCCGTCGAGGCACCGGGGAGCTGTTTTTT
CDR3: CASSRRGTGELFF

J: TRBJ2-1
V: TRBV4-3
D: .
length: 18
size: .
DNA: TGCGCCAGCAGCCAAAGACTAGGTTCGTCCACCCTCGCGGATGAGCAGTTCTTC
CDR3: CASSQRLGSSTLADEQFF

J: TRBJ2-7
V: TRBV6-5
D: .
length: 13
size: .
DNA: TGTGCCAGCAGCCCCAGGGAAGCCTACGAGCAGTACTTC
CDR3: CASSPREAYEQYF

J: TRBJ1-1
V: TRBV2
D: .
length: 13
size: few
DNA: TGTGCCACCAGGGAAGGAGTGTACACTGAAGCTTTCTTT
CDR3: CATREGVYTEAFF

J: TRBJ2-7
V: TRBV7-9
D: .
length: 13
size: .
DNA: TGTGCCAGCAGCCGAGGGAGCTCCTACGAGCAGTACTTC
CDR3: CASSRGSSYEQYF

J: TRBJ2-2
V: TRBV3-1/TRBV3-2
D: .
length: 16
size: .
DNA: TGTGCCAGCAGCCAAGAGGACAGATCGAACACCGGGGAGCTGTTTTTT
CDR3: CASSQEDRSNTGELFF

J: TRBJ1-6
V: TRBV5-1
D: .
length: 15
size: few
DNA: TGCGCCAGCAGCTTCAAGTACTCCGAGAATTCACCCCTCCACTTT
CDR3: CASSFKYSENSPLHF

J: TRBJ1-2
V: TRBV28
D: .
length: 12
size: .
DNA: TGTGCCAGCAGGGACAGCGCCTATGGCTACACCTTC
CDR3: CASRDSAYGYTF

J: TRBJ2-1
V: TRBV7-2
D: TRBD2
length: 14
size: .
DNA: TGTGCCAGCAGCCCCGGGGGGTCGAACAATGAGCAGTTCTTC
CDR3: CASSPGGSNNEQFF

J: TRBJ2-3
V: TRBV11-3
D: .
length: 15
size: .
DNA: TGTGCCAGCAGCTTAGGACAGGTGGGGCAAAATACGCAGTATTTT
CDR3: CASSLGQVGQNTQYF

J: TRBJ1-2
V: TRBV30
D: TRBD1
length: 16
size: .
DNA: TGTGCCTGGAGTCCATTCGGGGACAGGGGGCTCAATGGCTACACCTTC
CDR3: CAWSPFGDRGLNGYTF

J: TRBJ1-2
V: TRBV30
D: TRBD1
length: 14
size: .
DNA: TGTGCCTGGAGAACAGGGGGCGGTTTTTTGGGCTACACCTTC
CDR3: CAWRTGGGFLGYTF

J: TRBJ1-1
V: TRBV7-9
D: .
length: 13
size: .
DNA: TGTGCCAGCGGACTCGGACCGAACACTGAAGCTTTCTTT
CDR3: CASGLGPNTEAFF

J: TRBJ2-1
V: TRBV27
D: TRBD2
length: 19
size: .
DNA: TGTGCCAGCAGTCTCGGGACTAGCGGGGGGTCGGGCTCCTACAATGAGCAGTTCTTC
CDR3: CASSLGTSGGSGSYNEQFF

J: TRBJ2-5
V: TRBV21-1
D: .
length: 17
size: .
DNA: TGTGCCAGCAGCAAAGAGGGCAACGCCAGGGTGTGGGAGACCCAGTACTTC
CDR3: CASSKEGNARVWETQYF

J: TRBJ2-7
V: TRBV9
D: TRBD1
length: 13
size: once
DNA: TGTGCCAGCAGCTCCGAGCCCACAGGGGTGCAGTACTTC
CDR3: CASSSEPTGVQYF

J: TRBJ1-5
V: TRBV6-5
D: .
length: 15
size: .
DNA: TGTGCCAGCATAATGGGGGGACTTAGCAATCAGCCCCAGCATTTT
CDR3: CASIMGGLSNQPQHF

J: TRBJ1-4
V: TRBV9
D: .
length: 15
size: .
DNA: TGTGCCAGCACCAAAAGGGGTGGGCCTAATGAAAAACTGTTTTTT
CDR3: CASTKRGGPNEKLFF

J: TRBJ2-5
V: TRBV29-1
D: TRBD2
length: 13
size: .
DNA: TGCAGCGTTGACGGACTAGCACAAGAGACCCAGTACTTC
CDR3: CSVDGLAQETQYF

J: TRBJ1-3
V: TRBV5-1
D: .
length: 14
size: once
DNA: TGCGCCAGCAGCTTGTCGGTGTCTGGAAACACCATATATTTT
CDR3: CASSLSVSGNTIYF

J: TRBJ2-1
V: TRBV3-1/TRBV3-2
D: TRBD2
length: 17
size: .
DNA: TGTGCCAGCAGCCAAGGGTCCCGGACTAGCGGGAGGGCCCTCAAGTTCTTC
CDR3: CASSQGSRTSGRALKFF